Listed below are T cell receptor beta chains from one sample, sequenced in a study of CD8+ T cells in alopecia areata. Repertoires were generated with immunoSEQ multiplex PCR, while TCRdb's copy carries only in-frame clones and drops some. The repertoire holds 150,000 to 200,000 clones, with about 65% as singletons. The sequenced sample was CD4+ T cells sorted from blood, obtained at week 49, from a patient treated with tofacitinib. The receptor set was obtained from a human donor with alopecia areata. The CDR3 runs from the conserved cysteine through the conserved F or W. D genes are given only for firm matches. Size values are once, few and many counts, or a class for expanded clones, and some rows have none.

j_call: TRBJ2-5; d_call: NA; clone_size: NA; v_call: TRBV29-1; cdr3_nt: TGCAGCGGCGTTACCGGGGTCGAGACCCAGTACTTC; cdr3_aa: CSGVTGVETQYF
j_call: TRBJ1-2; d_call: NA; clone_size: NA; v_call: TRBV30; cdr3_nt: TGTGCCTGGAGTTCGGCTGGCGCCTATGGCTACACCTTC; cdr3_aa: CAWSSAGAYGYTF
j_call: TRBJ1-6; d_call: TRBD1; clone_size: NA; v_call: TRBV5-6; cdr3_nt: TGTGCCAGCAGCAGATTGACAGGGGGGATTAATTCACCCCTCCACTTT; cdr3_aa: CASSRLTGGINSPLHF
j_call: TRBJ2-3; d_call: TRBD2; clone_size: few; v_call: TRBV6-5; cdr3_nt: TGTGCCAGCAGTTCCTCGGGACTAGCCACTACGCATACGCAGTATTTT; cdr3_aa: CASSSSGLATTHTQYF
j_call: TRBJ2-1; d_call: NA; clone_size: NA; v_call: TRBV2; cdr3_nt: TGTGCCAGCAAGAGCGCCGGGGTTTCCTACAATGAGCAGTTCTTC; cdr3_aa: CASKSAGVSYNEQFF
j_call: TRBJ1-2; d_call: TRBD1; clone_size: NA; v_call: TRBV30; cdr3_nt: TGTGCCTGGAATTCGGGACAGGCCTCCGGCTACACCTTC; cdr3_aa: CAWNSGQASGYTF
j_call: TRBJ2-5; d_call: NA; clone_size: NA; v_call: TRBV29-1; cdr3_nt: TGCAGCGTTGATAAACAGGAGTTTGAGACCCAGTACTTC; cdr3_aa: CSVDKQEFETQYF
j_call: TRBJ2-7; d_call: NA; clone_size: NA; v_call: TRBV10-3; cdr3_nt: TGTGCCATCAGTGGCATTCTGGGGGCCGAGCAGTACTTC; cdr3_aa: CAISGILGAEQYF
j_call: TRBJ2-3; d_call: NA; clone_size: few; v_call: TRBV18; cdr3_nt: TGTGCCAGCTCACCGATTATAGGAGATACGCAGTATTTT; cdr3_aa: CASSPIIGDTQYF
j_call: TRBJ2-3; d_call: NA; clone_size: NA; v_call: TRBV9; cdr3_nt: TGTGCCAGCACCGAACAGAGCGGCGCAGATACGCAGTATTTT; cdr3_aa: CASTEQSGADTQYF
j_call: TRBJ2-2; d_call: NA; clone_size: NA; v_call: TRBV30; cdr3_nt: TGTGCCTGGAGTGTACTAGAGGGCGGGGAGCTGTTTTTT; cdr3_aa: CAWSVLEGGELFF
j_call: TRBJ1-6; d_call: NA; clone_size: once; v_call: TRBV27; cdr3_nt: TGTGCCAGCAGTTTATTACAGGGCAGGGGCAGTTCACCCCTCCACTTT; cdr3_aa: CASSLLQGRGSSPLHF
j_call: TRBJ2-3; d_call: TRBD1; clone_size: few; v_call: TRBV7-8; cdr3_nt: TGTGCCACCAGACAGGGGGCGTCGGGAGATACGCAGTATTTT; cdr3_aa: CATRQGASGDTQYF
j_call: TRBJ1-2; d_call: NA; clone_size: NA; v_call: TRBV29-1; cdr3_nt: TGCAGCGTTGATCCGGGCGGCAGGAACTATGGCTACACCTTC; cdr3_aa: CSVDPGGRNYGYTF
j_call: TRBJ1-5; d_call: NA; clone_size: NA; v_call: TRBV19; cdr3_nt: TGTGCCAGTAGTATAGAGGCGGCGCGCAATCAGCCCCAGCATTTT; cdr3_aa: CASSIEAARNQPQHF
j_call: TRBJ2-7; d_call: NA; clone_size: many; v_call: TRBV19; cdr3_nt: TGTGCCAGTAGTCACGGACAAATGAGAGGAGGGCAGTACTTC; cdr3_aa: CASSHGQMRGGQYF
j_call: TRBJ2-7; d_call: TRBD1; clone_size: NA; v_call: TRBV27; cdr3_nt: TGTGCCAGCAGTTTCGGACAGGGGAGATACGAGCAGTACTTC; cdr3_aa: CASSFGQGRYEQYF
j_call: TRBJ2-5; d_call: NA; clone_size: NA; v_call: TRBV4-3; cdr3_nt: TGCGCCAGCAGCCAAGCCGGGACACAAGAGACCCAGTACTTC; cdr3_aa: CASSQAGTQETQYF
j_call: TRBJ2-3; d_call: TRBD2; clone_size: NA; v_call: TRBV7-9; cdr3_nt: TGTGCCAGCAGCATCGACGGACTAGCGGGGGGGATTACGCAGTATTTT; cdr3_aa: CASSIDGLAGGITQYF
j_call: TRBJ2-4; d_call: NA; clone_size: NA; v_call: TRBV5-6; cdr3_nt: TGTGCCAGCAGCTCCTCGATAGACATTCAGTACTTC; cdr3_aa: CASSSSIDIQYF
j_call: TRBJ1-2; d_call: NA; clone_size: few; v_call: TRBV10-3; cdr3_nt: TGTGCCATCAGTCTAGACAAGAACTATGGCTACACCTTC; cdr3_aa: CAISLDKNYGYTF
j_call: TRBJ2-1; d_call: TRBD2; clone_size: NA; v_call: TRBV29-1; cdr3_nt: TGCAGCGTTGATGGACTAGCGGGGCGAGGAGAGCAGTTCTTC; cdr3_aa: CSVDGLAGRGEQFF
j_call: TRBJ1-2; d_call: NA; clone_size: NA; v_call: TRBV4-3; cdr3_nt: TGCGCCAGCAGCCAAGATCATGGGGAACACTATGGCTACACCTTC; cdr3_aa: CASSQDHGEHYGYTF
j_call: TRBJ1-1; d_call: NA; clone_size: few; v_call: TRBV30; cdr3_nt: TGTGCCTGGAGTTGGGCCACTGAAGCTTTCTTT; cdr3_aa: CAWSWATEAFF
j_call: TRBJ2-3; d_call: NA; clone_size: NA; v_call: TRBV30; cdr3_nt: TGTGCCTGGGACGGGATCACCTCCACAGATACGCAGTATTTT; cdr3_aa: CAWDGITSTDTQYF
j_call: TRBJ1-6; d_call: NA; clone_size: few; v_call: TRBV2; cdr3_nt: TGTGCCAGCAGTGTCGAAGGGACACAAGATTCACCCCTCCACTTT; cdr3_aa: CASSVEGTQDSPLHF
j_call: TRBJ2-7; d_call: NA; clone_size: NA; v_call: TRBV27; cdr3_nt: TGTGCCAGCAGTTTAGGGGGACGAAGTCGCTACGAGCAGTACTTC; cdr3_aa: CASSLGGRSRYEQYF
j_call: TRBJ2-7; d_call: TRBD1; clone_size: NA; v_call: TRBV6-5; cdr3_nt: TGTGCCAGCAGTTACTCGATGGGGACAGGGACCTACGAGCAGTACTTC; cdr3_aa: CASSYSMGTGTYEQYF
j_call: TRBJ2-2; d_call: TRBD1; clone_size: few; v_call: TRBV10-3; cdr3_nt: TGTGCCATCAGGCGGGACAGGGACACCGGGGAGCTGTTTTTT; cdr3_aa: CAIRRDRDTGELFF
j_call: TRBJ1-1; d_call: TRBD1; clone_size: NA; v_call: TRBV4-3; cdr3_nt: TGCGCCAGCAGCCAAGTGGGACAGGGGGCAAGGGGCACTGAAGCTTTCTTT; cdr3_aa: CASSQVGQGARGTEAFF
j_call: TRBJ1-2; d_call: NA; clone_size: few; v_call: TRBV4-1; cdr3_nt: TGCGCCAGCAGCCAAGTTCTACAGGTCGGTGGCTACACCTTC; cdr3_aa: CASSQVLQVGGYTF
j_call: TRBJ1-1; d_call: NA; clone_size: NA; v_call: TRBV29-1; cdr3_nt: TGCAGCGTTGAAGGGGAGTCCCCCGCTTTCTTT; cdr3_aa: CSVEGESPAFF
j_call: TRBJ2-3; d_call: TRBD2; clone_size: NA; v_call: TRBV6-5; cdr3_nt: TGTGCCAGCAGCCCTGGGACTAGCATAGATACGCAGTATTTT; cdr3_aa: CASSPGTSIDTQYF
j_call: TRBJ2-1; d_call: NA; clone_size: NA; v_call: TRBV9; cdr3_nt: TGTGCCAGCAGCGTAGGGCTATTGAACGAGCAGTTCTTC; cdr3_aa: CASSVGLLNEQFF
j_call: TRBJ2-5; d_call: TRBD2; clone_size: few; v_call: TRBV15; cdr3_nt: TGTGCCACCAGCAGGGGCGGGAGCGAGACCCAGTACTTC; cdr3_aa: CATSRGGSETQYF
j_call: TRBJ2-7; d_call: TRBD2; clone_size: NA; v_call: TRBV19; cdr3_nt: TGTGCCAGTAGTGCAGTGGTAGCGGGCTACGAGCAGTACTTC; cdr3_aa: CASSAVVAGYEQYF
j_call: TRBJ1-1; d_call: TRBD1; clone_size: many; v_call: TRBV10-3; cdr3_nt: TGTGCCATCAGTGAGTCAGGGGGCCCTGAAGCTTTCTTT; cdr3_aa: CAISESGGPEAFF
j_call: TRBJ1-1; d_call: NA; clone_size: NA; v_call: TRBV30; cdr3_nt: TGTGCCTGGACCGGGCACACTGAAGCTTTCTTT; cdr3_aa: CAWTGHTEAFF
j_call: TRBJ2-1; d_call: TRBD1; clone_size: NA; v_call: TRBV10-3; cdr3_nt: TGTGCCATCAGTGAGTCGTTAGGGCAGGGGGCGAACAATGAGCAGTTCTTC; cdr3_aa: CAISESLGQGANNEQFF
j_call: TRBJ2-1; d_call: NA; clone_size: NA; v_call: TRBV4-1; cdr3_nt: TGCGCCAGCAGCCAAGAAAGTGAGCAGTTCTTC; cdr3_aa: CASSQESEQFF
j_call: TRBJ2-7; d_call: NA; clone_size: NA; v_call: TRBV10-3; cdr3_nt: TGTGCCATCAGTGAGTCTGTAGGGCACGAGCAGTACTTC; cdr3_aa: CAISESVGHEQYF
j_call: TRBJ2-1; d_call: TRBD1; clone_size: NA; v_call: TRBV11-2; cdr3_nt: TGTGCCAGCAGCGCGGGACAGGGGCGCAATGAGCAGTTCTTC; cdr3_aa: CASSAGQGRNEQFF
j_call: TRBJ1-2; d_call: TRBD1; clone_size: NA; v_call: TRBV15; cdr3_nt: TGTGCCACCAGCAGAGCTGTCCCGGGACAGGGGGCGCTTGGCTACACCTTC; cdr3_aa: CATSRAVPGQGALGYTF
j_call: TRBJ2-4; d_call: NA; clone_size: few; v_call: TRBV30; cdr3_nt: TGTGCCTGGAGACGGGGGGCCAAAAACATTCAGTACTTC; cdr3_aa: CAWRRGAKNIQYF
j_call: TRBJ2-2; d_call: NA; clone_size: NA; v_call: TRBV5-1; cdr3_nt: TGCGCCAGCAGCTTGGAGTCAGGGGAAACCGGGGAGCTGTTTTTT; cdr3_aa: CASSLESGETGELFF
j_call: TRBJ2-2; d_call: NA; clone_size: few; v_call: TRBV30; cdr3_nt: TGTGCCTGGAGTGTAAAGGGACACGGGGAGCTGTTTTTT; cdr3_aa: CAWSVKGHGELFF
j_call: TRBJ2-7; d_call: TRBD2; clone_size: NA; v_call: TRBV6-6; cdr3_nt: TGTGCCAGCACTACAGCGGGGGGAAGCTCCTACGAGCAGTACTTC; cdr3_aa: CASTTAGGSSYEQYF
j_call: TRBJ2-1; d_call: TRBD2; clone_size: once; v_call: TRBV7-3; cdr3_nt: TGTGCCAGCAGCCAGAGGACTAGCGGGGGGCCAGAGGTCTTC; cdr3_aa: CASSQRTSGGPEVF
j_call: TRBJ2-7; d_call: NA; clone_size: NA; v_call: TRBV2; cdr3_nt: TGTGCCAGTGGGGGACATCAGTACTTC; cdr3_aa: CASGGHQYF
j_call: TRBJ1-2; d_call: TRBD1; clone_size: few; v_call: TRBV19; cdr3_nt: TGTGCCAGTAGTCGACAGGGAAACGGCTACACCTTC; cdr3_aa: CASSRQGNGYTF
j_call: TRBJ2-3; d_call: TRBD2; clone_size: NA; v_call: TRBV30; cdr3_nt: TGTGCCTGGAGCCCGAGCCAAGCGGGGGGCCTTCCTTTCACAGATACGCAGTATTTT; cdr3_aa: CAWSPSQAGGLPFTDTQYF
j_call: TRBJ2-2; d_call: NA; clone_size: NA; v_call: TRBV2; cdr3_nt: TGTGCCAGCATGGCGCAGGGAAACACCGGGGAGCTGTTTTTT; cdr3_aa: CASMAQGNTGELFF
j_call: TRBJ1-1; d_call: NA; clone_size: few; v_call: TRBV29-1; cdr3_nt: TGCACCGGGACCCCGCTGAACACTGAAGCTTTCTTT; cdr3_aa: CTGTPLNTEAFF
j_call: TRBJ1-2; d_call: NA; clone_size: NA; v_call: TRBV18; cdr3_nt: TGTGCCAGCTCACCCGGACAGATCGGGGACTATGGCTACACCTTC; cdr3_aa: CASSPGQIGDYGYTF
j_call: TRBJ2-3; d_call: NA; clone_size: few; v_call: TRBV19; cdr3_nt: TGTGCCAGTAGTATCGGACGGTTTGGTACGCAGTATTTT; cdr3_aa: CASSIGRFGTQYF
j_call: TRBJ2-4; d_call: TRBD1; clone_size: few; v_call: TRBV11-2; cdr3_nt: TGTGCCAGCAGCAAAGACAGGGGGCTAGGGGCCAAAAACATTCAGTACTTC; cdr3_aa: CASSKDRGLGAKNIQYF
j_call: TRBJ1-1; d_call: TRBD1; clone_size: few; v_call: TRBV10-2; cdr3_nt: TGCGCCAGCAGTGAACAGGGGGGGACTGAAGCTTTCTTT; cdr3_aa: CASSEQGGTEAFF
j_call: TRBJ1-2; d_call: NA; clone_size: NA; v_call: TRBV29-1; cdr3_nt: TGCAGCGTTGAAAAGGCGGAACGCTATGGCTACACCTTC; cdr3_aa: CSVEKAERYGYTF
j_call: TRBJ1-6; d_call: NA; clone_size: few; v_call: TRBV5-5; cdr3_nt: TGTGCCAGCAGCGGAAACAGGATTTCACCCCTCCACTTT; cdr3_aa: CASSGNRISPLHF
j_call: TRBJ2-7; d_call: NA; clone_size: NA; v_call: TRBV30; cdr3_nt: TGTGCCTGGAGTGTATTACAGAACTACGAGCAGTACTTC; cdr3_aa: CAWSVLQNYEQYF